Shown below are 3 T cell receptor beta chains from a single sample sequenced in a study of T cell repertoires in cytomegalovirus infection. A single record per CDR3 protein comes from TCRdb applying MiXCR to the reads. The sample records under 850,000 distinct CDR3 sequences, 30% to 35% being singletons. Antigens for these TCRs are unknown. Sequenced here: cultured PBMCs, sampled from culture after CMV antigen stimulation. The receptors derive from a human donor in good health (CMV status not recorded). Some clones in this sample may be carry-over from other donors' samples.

The CDR3 region has the DNA TGTGCCAGTAGTACCCGGGGACAGGGGTCTGAAGCTTTCTTT. As protein: CASSTRGQGSEAFF. V gene TRBV19 combines with J gene TRBJ1-1; 10 bases are shared with TRBD1. Germline CDR1 is LNHDA and CDR2 is SQIVND (reference sequence). This CDR3 has 14 residues. After removal of 4 bases from V and 6 bases from J, the junction contained 5 bases not matched to a gene. The full variable domain, in which reference TRBV19 and TRBJ1-1 provide the parts outside the CDR3, is DGGITQSPKYLFRKEGQNVTLSCEQNLNHDAMYWYRQDPGQGLRLIYYSQIVNDFQKGDIAEGYSVSREKKESFPLTVTSAQKNPTAFYLCASSTRGQGSEAFFGQGTRLTVV.

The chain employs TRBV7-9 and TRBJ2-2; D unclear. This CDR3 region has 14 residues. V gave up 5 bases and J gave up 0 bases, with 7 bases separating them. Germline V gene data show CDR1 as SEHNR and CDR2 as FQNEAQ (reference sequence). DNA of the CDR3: TGTGCCAGCAGCCAGAATTCGAACACCGGGGAGCTGTTTTTT. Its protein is CASSQNSNTGELFF. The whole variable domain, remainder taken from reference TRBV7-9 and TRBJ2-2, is DTGVSQNPRHKITKRGQNVTFRCDPISEHNRLYWYRQTLGQGPEFLTYFQNEAQLEKSRLLSDRFSAERPKGSFSTLEIQRTEQGDSAMYLCASSQNSNTGELFFGEGSRLTVL.

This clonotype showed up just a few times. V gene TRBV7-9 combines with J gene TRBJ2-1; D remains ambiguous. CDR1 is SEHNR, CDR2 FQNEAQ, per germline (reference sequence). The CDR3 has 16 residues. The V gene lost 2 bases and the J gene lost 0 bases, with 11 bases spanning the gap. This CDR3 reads CASSLFSFLSYNEQFF. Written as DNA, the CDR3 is TGTGCCAGCAGCTTATTTTCGTTCCTCTCCTACAATGAGCAGTTCTTC.